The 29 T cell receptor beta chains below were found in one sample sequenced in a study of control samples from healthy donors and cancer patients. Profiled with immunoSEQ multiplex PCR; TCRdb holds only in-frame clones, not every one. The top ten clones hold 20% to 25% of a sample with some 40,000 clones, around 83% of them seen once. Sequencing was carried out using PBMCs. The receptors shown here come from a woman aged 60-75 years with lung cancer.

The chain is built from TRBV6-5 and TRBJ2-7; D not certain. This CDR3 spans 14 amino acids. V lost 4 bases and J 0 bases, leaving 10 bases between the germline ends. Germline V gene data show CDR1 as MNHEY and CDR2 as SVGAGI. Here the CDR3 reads CASSSLHSSYEQYF. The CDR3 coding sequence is TGTGCCAGCAGTTCCTTACATAGCTCCTACGAGCAGTACTTC.

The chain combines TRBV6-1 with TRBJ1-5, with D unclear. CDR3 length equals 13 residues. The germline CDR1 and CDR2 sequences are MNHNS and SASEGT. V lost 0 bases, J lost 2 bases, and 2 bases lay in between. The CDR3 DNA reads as TGTGCCAGCAGTGAAGCCCGCAATCAGCCCCAGCATTTT. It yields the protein CASSEARNQPQHF.

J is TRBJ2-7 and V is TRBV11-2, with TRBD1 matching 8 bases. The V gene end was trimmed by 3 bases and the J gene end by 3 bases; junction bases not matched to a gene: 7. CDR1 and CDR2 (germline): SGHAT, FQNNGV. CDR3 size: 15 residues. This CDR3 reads CASSFLVGQGYEQYF. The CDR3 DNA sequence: TGTGCCAGCAGCTTTTTGGTAGGACAGGGCTACGAGCAGTACTTC.

DNA of the CDR3: TGTGCCAGCAGCTTAGAGGGTGCCCAGAACACTGAAGCTTTCTTT. As protein: CASSLEGAQNTEAFF. The V and J genes are TRBV7-9 and TRBJ1-1; D ambiguous. The germline CDR1 and CDR2 sequences are SEHNR and FQNEAQ (reference sequence). The germline V and J ends were trimmed by 1 base and 1 base, with 10 bases remaining between them. This CDR3 region has 15 residues.

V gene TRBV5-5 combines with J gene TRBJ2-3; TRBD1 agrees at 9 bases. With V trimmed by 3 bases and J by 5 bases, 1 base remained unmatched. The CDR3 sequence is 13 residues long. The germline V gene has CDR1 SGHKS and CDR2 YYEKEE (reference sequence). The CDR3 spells CASSSTGGDTQYF. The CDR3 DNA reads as TGTGCCAGCAGCTCGACAGGGGGAGATACGCAGTATTTT.

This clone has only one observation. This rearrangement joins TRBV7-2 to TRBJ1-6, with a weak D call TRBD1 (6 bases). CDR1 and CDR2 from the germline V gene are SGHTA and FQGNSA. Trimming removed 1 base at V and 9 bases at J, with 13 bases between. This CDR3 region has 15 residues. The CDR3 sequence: CASSLGVRGGSPLHF. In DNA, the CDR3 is TGTGCCAGCAGCTTAGGAGTCAGGGGCGGTTCACCCCTCCACTTT.

In DNA, the CDR3 is TGTGCCAGCAGCCAAGAGGTAGGGACGTTCCGAAACACCATATATTTT. It encodes CASSQEVGTFRNTIYF. The chain recombines TRBV3-1 (or the pseudogene TRBV3-2) with TRBJ1-3; weak D call: TRBD1 (5 bases). The germline V gene has CDR1 LGHDT and CDR2 YNNKEL (reference sequence). This CDR3 spans 16 amino acids. V was clipped by 0 bases and J by 5 bases, with 14 bases between them.

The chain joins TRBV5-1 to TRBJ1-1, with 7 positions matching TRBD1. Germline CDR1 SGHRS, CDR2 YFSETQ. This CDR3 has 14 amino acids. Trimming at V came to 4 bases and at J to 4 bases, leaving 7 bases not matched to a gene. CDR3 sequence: CASSGSSGGTEAFF. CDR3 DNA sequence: TGCGCCAGCAGCGGGTCTTCAGGGGGCACTGAAGCTTTCTTT.

The CDR3 is CASSLMETQYF. CDR3 sequence (DNA): TGTGCCAGCAGTTTAATGGAGACCCAGTACTTC. This rearrangement joins TRBV12-3 or TRBV12-4 to TRBJ2-5, with D unresolved. The CDR3 covers 11 residues. Trimming removed 2 bases from V and 5 bases from J, with 3 bases in between.

CDR3 amino acids: CRGRSLGTQYF. The CDR3 DNA sequence: TGCCGCGGGAGGTCCCTCGGTACGCAGTATTTT. The chain uses TRBV10-1 and TRBJ2-3, with 8 nucleotides matching TRBD2. CDR1 and CDR2 from the germline V gene are WNHNN and SYGVQD (reference sequence). This CDR3 is 11 amino acids long.

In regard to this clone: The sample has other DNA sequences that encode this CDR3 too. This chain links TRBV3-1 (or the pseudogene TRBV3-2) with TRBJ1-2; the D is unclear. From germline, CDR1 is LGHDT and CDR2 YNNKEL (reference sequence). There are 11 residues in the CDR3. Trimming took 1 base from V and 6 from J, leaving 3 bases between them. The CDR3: CASSQGDGYTF. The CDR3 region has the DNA TGTGCCAGCAGCCAAGGTGATGGCTACACCTTC.

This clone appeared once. The CDR3 DNA sequence: TGTGCCACCAGCAGAGTTCAGGGACAACGAAATCAGCCCCAGCATTTT. It encodes CATSRVQGQRNQPQHF. The V call is TRBV15, the J call TRBJ1-5; D possibly corresponds to TRBD1 (6 bases). V was pared by 1 base and J by 4 bases, with 14 bases between. The CDR3 is 16 amino acids. Per the germline V gene, CDR1 is LNHNV and CDR2 is YYDKDF (reference sequence).

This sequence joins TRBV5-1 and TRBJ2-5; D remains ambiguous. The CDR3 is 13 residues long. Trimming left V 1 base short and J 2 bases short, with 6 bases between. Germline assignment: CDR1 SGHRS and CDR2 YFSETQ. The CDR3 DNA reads TGCGCCAGCAGCTTGTTGGGACAAGAGACCCAGTACTTC. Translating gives CASSLLGQETQYF.

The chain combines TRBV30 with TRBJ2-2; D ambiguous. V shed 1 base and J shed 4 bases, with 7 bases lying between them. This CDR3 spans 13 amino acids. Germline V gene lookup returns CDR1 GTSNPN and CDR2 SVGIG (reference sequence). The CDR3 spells CAWSGRTTGELFF. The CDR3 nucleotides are TGTGCCTGGAGTGGTAGAACCACCGGGGAGCTGTTTTTT. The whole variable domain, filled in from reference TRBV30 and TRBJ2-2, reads SQTIHQWPATLVQPVGSPLSLECTVEGTSNPNLYWYRQAAGRGLQLLFYSVGIGQISSEVPQNLSASRPQDRQFILSSKKLLLSDSGFYLCAWSGRTTGELFFGEGSRLTVL.

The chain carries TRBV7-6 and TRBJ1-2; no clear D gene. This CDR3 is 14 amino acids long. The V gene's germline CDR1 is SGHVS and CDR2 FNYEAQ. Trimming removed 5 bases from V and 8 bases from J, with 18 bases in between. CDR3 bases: TGTGCCAGCAGCCCAGATGGAGGCACGGGAGGCTACACCTTC. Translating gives CASSPDGGTGGYTF.

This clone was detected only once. The CDR3 is CASSQGTSGGGYNEQFF. DNA of the CDR3: TGTGCCAGCAGCCAGGGGACTAGCGGGGGGGGATACAATGAGCAGTTCTTC. The chain recombines TRBV3-1 (or the pseudogene TRBV3-2) with TRBJ2-1, with 16 positions matching TRBD2. CDR1 and CDR2 (germline): LGHDT, YNNKEL (reference sequence). The length of the CDR3 is 17 residues. V shed 3 bases, J shed 4 bases, and the junction held 3 bases outside the gene matches.

CDR3 coding DNA: TGTGCCAGCAGCTGGACTCCGGATCAGCCCCAGCATTTT. Protein sequence: CASSWTPDQPQHF. The J gene is TRBJ1-5, the V gene TRBV5-6, with D unclear. In germline, CDR1 is SGHDT, CDR2 YYEEEE. Between the trimmed V and J ends, which lost 3 bases and 5 bases, there was a span of 9 bases. This CDR3 is built from 13 residues.

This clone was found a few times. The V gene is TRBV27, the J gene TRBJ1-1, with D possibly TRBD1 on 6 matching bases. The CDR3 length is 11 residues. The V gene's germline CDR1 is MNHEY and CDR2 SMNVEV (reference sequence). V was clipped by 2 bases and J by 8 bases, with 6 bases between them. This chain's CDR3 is CASSLGTEAFF. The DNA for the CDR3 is TGTGCCAGCAGTTTAGGGACAGAAGCTTTCTTT.

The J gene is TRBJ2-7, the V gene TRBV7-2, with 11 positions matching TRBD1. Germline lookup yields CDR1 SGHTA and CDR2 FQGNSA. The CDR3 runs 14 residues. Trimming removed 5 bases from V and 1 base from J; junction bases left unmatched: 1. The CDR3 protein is CASSRDRGSYEQYF. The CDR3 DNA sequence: TGTGCCAGCAGCCGGGACAGGGGGTCCTACGAGCAGTACTTC.

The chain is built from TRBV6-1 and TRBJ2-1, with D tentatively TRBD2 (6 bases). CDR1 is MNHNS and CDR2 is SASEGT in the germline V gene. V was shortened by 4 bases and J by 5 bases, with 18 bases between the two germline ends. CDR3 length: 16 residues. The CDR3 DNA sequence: TGTGCCAGCAGTGGTTTTAGTGCCCGGGAGCACAATGAGCAGTTCTTC. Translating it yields CASSGFSAREHNEQFF.

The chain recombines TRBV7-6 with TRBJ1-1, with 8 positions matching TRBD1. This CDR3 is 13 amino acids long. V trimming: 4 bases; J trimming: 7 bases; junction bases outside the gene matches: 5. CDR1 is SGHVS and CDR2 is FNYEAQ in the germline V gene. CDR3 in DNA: TGTGCCAGCAGCTCCGGACAGGGTCTTGAAGCTTTCTTT. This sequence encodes CASSSGQGLEAFF.

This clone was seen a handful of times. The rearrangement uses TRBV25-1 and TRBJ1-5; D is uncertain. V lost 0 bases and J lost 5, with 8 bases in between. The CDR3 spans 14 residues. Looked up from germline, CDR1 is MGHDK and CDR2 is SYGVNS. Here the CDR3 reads CASSEYKADQPQHF. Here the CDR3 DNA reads TGTGCCAGCAGTGAATATAAAGCAGATCAGCCCCAGCATTTT.

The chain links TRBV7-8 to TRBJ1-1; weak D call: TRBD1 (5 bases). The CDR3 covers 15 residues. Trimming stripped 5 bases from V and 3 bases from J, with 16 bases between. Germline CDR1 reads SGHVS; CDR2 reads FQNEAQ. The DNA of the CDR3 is TGTGCCAGCAGCCCACGGAGAAGAGGGGACACTGAAGCTTTCTTT. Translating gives CASSPRRRGDTEAFF.

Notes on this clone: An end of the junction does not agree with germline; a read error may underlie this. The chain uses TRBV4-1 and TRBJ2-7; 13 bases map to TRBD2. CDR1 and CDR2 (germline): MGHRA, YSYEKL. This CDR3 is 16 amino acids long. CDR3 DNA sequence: TGCGTCAGCAGCCAAGCCACTAGCGGGAGGGCCCTTGAGCAGTACTTC. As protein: CVSSQATSGRALEQYF.

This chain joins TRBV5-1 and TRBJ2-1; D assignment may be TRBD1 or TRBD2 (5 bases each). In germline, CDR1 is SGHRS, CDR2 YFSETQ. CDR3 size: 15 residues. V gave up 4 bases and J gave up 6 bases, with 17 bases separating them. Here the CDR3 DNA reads TGCGCCAGCAGCCTCGGGACCGGGATTTCCAATGAGCAGTTCTTC. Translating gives CASSLGTGISNEQFF.

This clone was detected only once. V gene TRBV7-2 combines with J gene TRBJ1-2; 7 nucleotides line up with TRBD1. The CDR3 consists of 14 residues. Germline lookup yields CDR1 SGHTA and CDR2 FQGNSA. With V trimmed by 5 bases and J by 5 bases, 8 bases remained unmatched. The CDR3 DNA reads TGTGCCAGCAGCGAGGCCGGGACAGCTTATGGCTACACCTTC. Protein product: CASSEAGTAYGYTF. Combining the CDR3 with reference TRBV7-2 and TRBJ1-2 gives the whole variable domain GAGVSQSPSNKVTEKGKDVELRCDPISGHTALYWYRQSLGQGLEFLIYFQGNSAPDKSGLPSDRFSAERTGGSVSTLTIQRTQQEDSAVYLCASSEAGTAYGYTFGSGTRLTVV.

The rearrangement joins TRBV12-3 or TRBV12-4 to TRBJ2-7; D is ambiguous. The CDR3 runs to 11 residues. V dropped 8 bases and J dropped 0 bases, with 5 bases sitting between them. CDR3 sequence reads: CASGRSYEQYF. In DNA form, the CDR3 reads TGTGCCAGCGGACGCTCCTACGAGCAGTACTTC.

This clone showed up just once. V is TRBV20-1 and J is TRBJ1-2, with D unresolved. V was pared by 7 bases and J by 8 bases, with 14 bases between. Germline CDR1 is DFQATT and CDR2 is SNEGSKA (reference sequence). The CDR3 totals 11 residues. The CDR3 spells CSGTYREGYTF. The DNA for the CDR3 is TGCAGTGGAACGTATCGAGAGGGCTACACCTTC.

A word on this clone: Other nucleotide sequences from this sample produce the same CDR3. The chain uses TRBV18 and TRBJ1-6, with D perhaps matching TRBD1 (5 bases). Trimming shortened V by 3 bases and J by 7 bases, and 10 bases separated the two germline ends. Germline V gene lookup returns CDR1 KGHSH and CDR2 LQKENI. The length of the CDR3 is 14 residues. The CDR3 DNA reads TGTGCCAGCTCACCCGGGACGGGCAATTCACCCCTCCACTTT. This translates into CASSPGTGNSPLHF. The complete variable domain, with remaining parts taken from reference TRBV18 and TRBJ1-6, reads NAGVMQNPRHLVRRRGQEARLRCSPMKGHSHVYWYRQLPEEGLKFMVYLQKENIIDESGMPKERFSAEFPKEGPSILRIQQVVRGDSAAYFCASSPGTGNSPLHFGNGTRLTVT.